This TCR beta chain emerged from a study of cytomegalovirus exposure and HLA in healthy donors. Findings of the study overall: Researchers had no immune exposure information except CMV serostatus available.

Trimming left V 3 bases short and J 2 bases short, with 7 bases between. This CDR3 region has 13 residues. CDR1 and CDR2 (germline): MDHEN, SYDVKM. Primers for the PCR totalled 60 Vbeta and 13 Jbeta. Repertoires were generated with immunoSEQ multiplex PCR, while TCRdb's copy carries only in-frame clones and drops some. The sample records roughly 120,000 clones, 73% being singletons. This clone was seen a single time. The target antigen is unknown. The receptor comes from a man aged 55-75 years in good health and CMV-seropositive. This chain joins TRBV28 and TRBJ1-2; D possibly corresponds to TRBD1 (6 bases). Sequencing was performed on PBMCs. The CDR3 sequence is CASSLGTNYGYTF. The CDR3 nucleotides read TGTGCCAGCAGTTTGGGGACAAACTATGGCTACACCTTC.